The 28 T cell receptor beta chains in this list originate from one sample, sequenced in a study of siplizumab effects on memory and regulatory T cells. Clones were sequenced by immunoSEQ multiplex PCR, and TCRdb holds only the in-frame ones, with some missing. The repertoire holds tens of thousands of clones, with over 80% as singletons. The sequencing input was Tregs sorted from blood. The receptors come from a human donor in good health.

The chain combines TRBV5-5 with TRBJ1-4; 8 nucleotides align to TRBD1. The CDR3 spans 14 residues. In germline, CDR1 is SGHKS, CDR2 YYEKEE (reference sequence). J was trimmed by 5 bases and V by 4 bases; bases with no gene match: 4. CDR3 protein: CASSQGARNEKLFF. In DNA form, the CDR3 reads TGTGCCAGCAGCCAGGGGGCGAGAAATGAAAAACTGTTTTTT.

This rearrangement joins TRBV6-1 to TRBJ2-7; D remains unclear. The CDR3 sequence is 11 residues long. CDR1 is MNHNS, CDR2 SASEGT, per germline. The V gene lost 5 bases and the J gene lost 4 bases, with 6 bases spanning the gap. In nucleotides, the CDR3 is TGTGCCAGCAGTTGGGAATACGAGCAGTACTTC. Translation gives CASSWEYEQYF.

The chain uses TRBV5-6 and TRBJ2-3; D gene ambiguous. Germline V gives CDR1 SGHDT, CDR2 YYEEEE. Trimming removed 0 bases at V and 5 bases at J, with 10 bases between. There are 14 residues in the CDR3. This CDR3 reads CASSLVGWGDTQYF. The CDR3 coding sequence is TGTGCCAGCAGCTTGGTGGGATGGGGAGATACGCAGTATTTT.

This rearrangement joins TRBV4-1 to TRBJ2-4; D possibly corresponds to TRBD1 (5 bases). The V end lost 0 bases, the J end lost 11 bases, and 11 bases lay between the germline ends. The CDR3 runs to 13 residues. Germline V gives CDR1 MGHRA, CDR2 YSYEKL. The CDR3 is CASSQEIGALQYF. In DNA, the CDR3 is TGCGCCAGCAGCCAAGAAATAGGGGCCCTTCAGTACTTC.

The rearrangement uses TRBV29-1 and TRBJ1-1, with D unresolved. The CDR3 has 12 amino acids. Trimming left V 4 bases short and J 3 bases short, with 9 bases between. Germline CDR1 reads SQVTM; CDR2 reads ANQGSEA. This CDR3 reads CSVGMGYTEAFF. CDR3 DNA sequence: TGCAGCGTTGGGATGGGGTACACTGAAGCTTTCTTT.

V gene TRBV5-6 combines with J gene TRBJ1-3; D is uncertain. This CDR3 is built from 12 residues. V was pared by 1 base and J by 7 bases, with 6 bases between. The V gene's germline CDR1 is SGHDT and CDR2 YYEEEE. The CDR3 here is CASSLLGNTIYF. As DNA, the CDR3 is TGTGCCAGCAGCTTGTTGGGGAACACCATATATTTT. The whole variable domain, filled in from reference TRBV5-6 and TRBJ1-3, reads DAGVTQSPTHLIKTRGQQVTLRCSPKSGHDTVSWYQQALGQGPQFIFQYYEEEERQRGNFPDRFSGHQFPNYSSELNVNALLLGDSALYLCASSLLGNTIYFGEGSWLTVV.

The chain has TRBV7-2 and TRBJ2-7, with TRBD2 matching over 7 bases. Germline V gives CDR1 SGHTA, CDR2 FQGNSA. The ends lost 1 base at V and 3 bases at J; junction bases unmatched: 9. This CDR3 contains 16 residues. The CDR3 protein is CASSLVGLAVRYEQYF. The CDR3 bases are TGTGCCAGCAGCTTAGTAGGGCTAGCGGTACGCTACGAGCAGTACTTC.

The V call is TRBV2, the J call TRBJ2-3, with 10 bases that match TRBD2. The CDR3 is 13 amino acids. J lost 5 bases, V lost 9 bases, and 5 bases had no gene match. CDR1 and CDR2 (germline): SNHLY, FYNNEI. The CDR3: CASKREGRDTQYF. The CDR3 DNA sequence: TGTGCCAGTAAGCGGGAGGGCCGAGATACGCAGTATTTT.

V gene TRBV5-4 combines with J gene TRBJ2-3, with TRBD2 as a possible D gene (6 bases). V was clipped by 1 base and J by 3 bases, with 15 bases between them. This CDR3 has 16 residues. Per the germline V gene, CDR1 is SGHNT and CDR2 is YYREEE (reference sequence). CDR3 in amino acids: CASSLRGGRETDTQYF. The CDR3 coding sequence is TGTGCCAGCAGCTTGAGGGGAGGACGTGAGACAGATACGCAGTATTTT.

The chain employs TRBV5-6 and TRBJ1-2; D gene unclear. Germline lookup yields CDR1 SGHDT and CDR2 YYEEEE. Deletions cut 0 bases from V and 0 bases from J, with 9 bases between. The CDR3 consists of 15 residues. CDR3 sequence (DNA): TGTGCCAGCAGCTTGGAACTGGGAGCTAACTATGGCTACACCTTC. Translation gives CASSLELGANYGYTF.

The chain employs TRBV10-2 and TRBJ2-7, with unresolved D. Germline-derived CDR1 and CDR2 are WSHSY and SAAADI. With 8 bases removed from V and 0 bases from J, the gap between germline ends came to 14 bases. CDR3 length equals 14 residues. For the CDR3, the DNA is TGCGCCAGCCAGTCGGGCGGCAGCTCCTACGAGCAGTACTTC. Translating it yields CASQSGGSSYEQYF.

In this sample, this clone turned up a few times. The CDR3 DNA follows: TGTGCCAGTAGTATAGGGGGCTCGAGCAATCAGCCCCAGCATTTT. This codes for CASSIGGSSNQPQHF. This chain uses TRBV19 with TRBJ1-5; weak D call: TRBD1 (5 bases). This CDR3 is built from 15 residues. V was trimmed by 1 base and J by 1 base, leaving 8 bases between them. Germline V CDR1 and CDR2: LNHDA, SQIVND (reference sequence).

V usage is TRBV5-4 and J usage is TRBJ2-1; 8 positions agree with TRBD1. This CDR3 has 15 residues. Germline V gives CDR1 SGHNT, CDR2 YYREEE (reference sequence). Trimming took 2 bases from V and 1 from J; bases not matched to a gene: 2. CDR3 protein: CASSFDRGSYNEQFF. CDR3 DNA: TGTGCCAGCAGCTTCGACAGGGGATCCTACAATGAGCAGTTCTTC.

The J gene is TRBJ2-1, the V gene TRBV6-1; 13 positions agree with TRBD2. There are 16 residues in the CDR3. Germline V gives CDR1 MNHNS, CDR2 SASEGT. Trimming at V came to 6 bases and at J to 1 base, leaving 3 bases not matched to a gene. The CDR3: CASSELAGGSYNEQFF. The CDR3 nucleotides read TGTGCCAGCAGCGAACTAGCGGGAGGGTCCTACAATGAGCAGTTCTTC.

The CDR3 coding sequence is TGTGCCAGCAGTTACTCGGGCGGGAGAGGCACAGATACGCAGTATTTT. As protein: CASSYSGGRGTDTQYF. The chain carries TRBV6-6 and TRBJ2-3; TRBD2 matches 7 bases. Germline V gives CDR1 MNHNY, CDR2 SVGAGI (reference sequence). The CDR3 has 16 amino acids. With 0 bases clipped from V and 1 base from J, the junction kept 4 bases outside the gene matches.

This clone was detected only a few times. The CDR3: CASSLAGAYGYTF. In DNA, the CDR3 is TGTGCCAGCAGCTTAGCAGGGGCCTATGGCTACACCTTC. The chain employs TRBV7-9 and TRBJ1-2; a weak D match, TRBD1 (5 bases). The ends were cut back, 0 bases at V and 4 bases at J, with 6 bases in the middle. CDR1 and CDR2 from the germline V gene are SEHNR and FQNEAQ (reference sequence). The CDR3 sequence is 13 residues long.

The chain recombines TRBV19 with TRBJ2-7, with D perhaps being TRBD1 or TRBD2 (5 bases each). Trimming removed 11 bases at V and 4 bases at J, with 21 bases between. Germline assignment: CDR1 LNHDA and CDR2 SQIVND (reference sequence). This CDR3 contains 14 residues. The CDR3: CASQRGVGVYEQYF. CDR3 DNA: TGTGCCTCGCAGAGGGGTGTTGGTGTATACGAGCAGTACTTC.

This chain links TRBV5-1 with TRBJ2-1; no reliable D call. Germline lookup yields CDR1 SGHRS and CDR2 YFSETQ. Trimming removed 0 bases at V and 0 bases at J, with 4 bases between. CDR3 length equals 14 residues. This CDR3 is CASSLEASYNEQFF. Here the CDR3 DNA reads TGCGCCAGCAGCTTGGAGGCCTCCTACAATGAGCAGTTCTTC.

Written as DNA, the CDR3 is TGCGCCAGCAGCTTACCGGGTCGCGAGCAGTACTTC. It codes for CASSLPGREQYF. The chain links TRBV5-1 to TRBJ2-7; D unresolved. V lost 2 bases to trimming and J lost 6 bases, with 9 bases between them. This CDR3 spans 12 amino acids. CDR1 is SGHRS and CDR2 is YFSETQ in the germline V gene.

The J gene is TRBJ2-7, the V gene TRBV18, with D possibly TRBD1 on 7 matching bases. Germline values: CDR1 KGHSH, CDR2 LQKENI. The germline V and J ends were trimmed by 6 bases and 2 bases, with 20 bases remaining between them. The CDR3 spans 16 residues. The CDR3 sequence: CASSPQGGRGTYEQYF. In DNA, the CDR3 is TGTGCCAGCTCCCCGCAGGGGGGTCGGGGCACCTACGAGCAGTACTTC. Supplemented by reference TRBV18 and TRBJ2-7, the full variable domain reads NAGVMQNPRHLVRRRGQEARLRCSPMKGHSHVYWYRQLPEEGLKFMVYLQKENIIDESGMPKERFSAEFPKEGPSILRIQQVVRGDSAAYFCASSPQGGRGTYEQYFGPGTRLTVT.

The chain links TRBV7-3 to TRBJ1-2; TRBD1 aligns across 9 bases. The germline CDR1 and CDR2 sequences are SGHTA and FQGTGA. CDR3 length equals 15 residues. Losses at the gene ends were 5 bases for V and 5 bases for J; bases not matched to a gene: 9. In DNA, the CDR3 is TGTGCCAGCAGCGCCACAGGGGGCGAGCGATATGGCTACACCTTC. Its protein is CASSATGGERYGYTF.

In DNA form, the CDR3 reads TGCGCCAGCAGCTTGGGAGGGGTGTACTCTGGAAACACCATATATTTT. As protein: CASSLGGVYSGNTIYF. The V and J genes are TRBV5-1 and TRBJ1-3; TRBD1 might be the D (5 bases). CDR3 length: 16 residues. The V end lost 0 bases, the J end lost 0 bases, and 10 bases lay between the germline ends. Germline V gene lookup returns CDR1 SGHRS and CDR2 YFSETQ.

The gene calls are TRBV19 and TRBJ1-2, with 8 bases that match TRBD1. Looked up from germline, CDR1 is LNHDA and CDR2 is SQIVND (reference sequence). The CDR3 covers 16 residues. V was pared by 3 bases and J by 4 bases, with 10 bases of the junction left unmatched. The CDR3 coding sequence is TGTGCCAGTAGTATCCGGGGGGACAGGAGACTCTATGGCTACACCTTC. This codes for CASSIRGDRRLYGYTF.

The CDR3 protein is CASRSGVSNQPQHF. In nucleotides, the CDR3 is TGTGCCAGTAGATCGGGGGTTAGCAATCAGCCCCAGCATTTT. V usage is TRBV19 and J usage is TRBJ1-5, with D possibly being TRBD1 (5 bases). The germline V and J ends were trimmed by 6 bases and 0 bases, with 9 bases remaining between them. CDR1 and CDR2 (germline): LNHDA, SQIVND (reference sequence). This CDR3 spans 14 amino acids.

The chain couples TRBV7-9 to TRBJ2-2; TRBD2 matches at 9 bases. This CDR3 contains 16 residues. The germline V gene encodes CDR1 SEHNR and CDR2 FQNEAQ (reference sequence). After removal of 7 bases from V and 7 bases from J, the junction contained 13 bases not matched to a gene. CDR3 sequence reads: CASTPISAGGRGELFF. CDR3 coding DNA: TGTGCCAGCACTCCCATCTCGGCGGGAGGGCGCGGGGAGCTGTTTTTT.

The rearrangement joins TRBV19 to TRBJ2-2, with D tentatively TRBD1 (5 bases). Trimming took off 5 bases at V and 6 bases at J, with 10 bases between the two ends. From germline, CDR1 is LNHDA and CDR2 SQIVND (reference sequence). The CDR3 extends over 13 amino acids. The CDR3 nucleotides read TGTGCCAGTAGTCAACAGGCGGCCGGGGAGCTGTTTTTT. This sequence encodes CASSQQAAGELFF.

This sequence joins TRBV9 and TRBJ2-6; 14 bases map to TRBD2. Germline CDR1 SGDLS, CDR2 YYNGEE. The CDR3 length is 21 residues. Germline trimming cut 0 bases from V and 4 bases from J; bases unmatched to any gene: 12. DNA of the CDR3: TGTGCCAGCAGCGTAGCTCCTCCGGGACTAGCGGGAGTGGGAGGGGCCAACGTCCTGACTTTC. Its translation is CASSVAPPGLAGVGGANVLTF.

The V and J genes are TRBV7-9 and TRBJ1-6; 7 bases are shared with TRBD1. The CDR3 has 15 amino acids. Germline CDR1 and CDR2: SEHNR and FQNEAQ (reference sequence). Trimming took 4 bases from V and 0 from J; bases not matched to a gene: 0. The CDR3 DNA is TGTGCCAGCAGCTCAGGGGGCTCCTATAATTCACCCCTCCACTTT. Protein product: CASSSGGSYNSPLHF.